This T cell receptor beta chain is from a study of metastatic and nonmetastatic thyroid tumors. In the study overall: Where malignant and benign thyroid patients were concerned, repertoires were compared across blood and tumor or nodule tissue. General study findings and limits: A significant increase in TCR beta diversity was reportedly seen in malignant thyroid tumors relative to benign nodules, in blood and tumor.

Patients had received no treatment of any kind before thyroid surgery. In the authors' methods: The study built a papillary thyroid cancer distant-metastasis classifier from CDR3 differences across clinicopathological groups. TCRdb reprocessed the PCR reads using MiXCR. What appears here as the V and J calls and clone size reflects TCRdb's work, not the paper's. The sample lists about 28,000 clones, around 15% occurring once. A remark on this clone: Its antigen is unidentified.

Germline lookup yields CDR1 MRHNA and CDR2 SNTAGT. The V gene lost 0 bases and the J gene lost 6 bases, with 8 bases spanning the gap. This CDR3 is built from 13 residues. V is TRBV6-4 and J is TRBJ1-2; D possibly corresponds to TRBD1 (5 bases). Sample: blood. The clonotype originates from a female donor with papillary thyroid cancer or a benign thyroid nodule (not recorded which). Some clones in this sample may be carry-over from other donors' samples. The CDR3 reads CASSDSGDHGYTF. Written as DNA, the CDR3 is TGTGCCAGCAGTGACTCGGGGGACCATGGCTACACCTTC.